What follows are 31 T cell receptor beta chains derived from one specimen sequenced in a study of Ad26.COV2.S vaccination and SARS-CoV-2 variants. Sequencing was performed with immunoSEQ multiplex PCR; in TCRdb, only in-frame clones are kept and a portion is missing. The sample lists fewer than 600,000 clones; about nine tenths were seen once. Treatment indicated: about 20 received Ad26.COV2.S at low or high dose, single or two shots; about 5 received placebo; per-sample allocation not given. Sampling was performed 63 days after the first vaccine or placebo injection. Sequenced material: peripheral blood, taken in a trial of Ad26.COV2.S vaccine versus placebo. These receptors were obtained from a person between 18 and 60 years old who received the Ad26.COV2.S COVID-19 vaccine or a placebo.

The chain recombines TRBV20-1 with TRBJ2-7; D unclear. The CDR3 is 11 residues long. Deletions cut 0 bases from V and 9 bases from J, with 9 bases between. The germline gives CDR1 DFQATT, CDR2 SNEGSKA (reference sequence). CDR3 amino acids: CSARDFGGQYF. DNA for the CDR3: TGCAGTGCTAGAGATTTCGGTGGGCAGTACTTC.

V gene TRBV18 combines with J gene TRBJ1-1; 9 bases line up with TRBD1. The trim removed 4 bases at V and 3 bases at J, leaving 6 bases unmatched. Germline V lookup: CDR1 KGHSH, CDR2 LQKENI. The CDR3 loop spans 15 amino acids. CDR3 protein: CASSQNRGLDTEAFF. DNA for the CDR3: TGTGCCAGCTCACAAAACAGGGGGCTCGACACTGAAGCTTTCTTT.

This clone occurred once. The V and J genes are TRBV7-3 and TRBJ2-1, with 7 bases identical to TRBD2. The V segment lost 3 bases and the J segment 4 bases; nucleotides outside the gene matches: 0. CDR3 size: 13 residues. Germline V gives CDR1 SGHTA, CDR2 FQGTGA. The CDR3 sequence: CASSLGLYNEQFF. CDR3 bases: TGTGCCAGCAGCTTGGGACTATACAATGAGCAGTTCTTC.

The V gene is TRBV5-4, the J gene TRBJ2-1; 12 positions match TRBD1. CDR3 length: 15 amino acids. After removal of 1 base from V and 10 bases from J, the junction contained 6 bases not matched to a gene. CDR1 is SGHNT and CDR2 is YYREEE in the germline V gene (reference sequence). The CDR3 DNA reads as TGTGCCAGCAGCTTGACGGGACAGGGGGCTCGAGAGCAGTTCTTC. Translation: CASSLTGQGAREQFF.

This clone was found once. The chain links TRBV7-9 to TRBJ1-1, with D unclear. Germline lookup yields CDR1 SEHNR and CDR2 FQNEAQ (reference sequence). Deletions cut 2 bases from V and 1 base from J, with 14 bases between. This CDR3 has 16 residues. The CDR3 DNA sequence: TGTGCCAGCAGCTTAAGAGGTCGTACAGCGAACACTGAAGCTTTCTTT. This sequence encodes CASSLRGRTANTEAFF.

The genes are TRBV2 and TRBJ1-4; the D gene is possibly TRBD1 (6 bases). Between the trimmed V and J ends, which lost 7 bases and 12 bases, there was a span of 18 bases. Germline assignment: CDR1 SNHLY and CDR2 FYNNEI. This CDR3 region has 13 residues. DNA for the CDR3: TGTGCCAGCAACGGGGGGCAGAGCTTTCAACTGTTTTTT. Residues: CASNGGQSFQLFF.

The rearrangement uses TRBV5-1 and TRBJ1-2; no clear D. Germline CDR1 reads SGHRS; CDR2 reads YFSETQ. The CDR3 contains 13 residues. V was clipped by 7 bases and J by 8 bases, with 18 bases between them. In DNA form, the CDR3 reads TGCGCCAGCCGCCCGGGCGACGGCCCAGGCTACACCTTC. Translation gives CASRPGDGPGYTF.

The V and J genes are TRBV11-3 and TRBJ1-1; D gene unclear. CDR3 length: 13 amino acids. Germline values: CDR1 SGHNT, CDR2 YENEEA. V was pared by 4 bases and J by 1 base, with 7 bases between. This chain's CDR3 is CASSSQENTEAFF. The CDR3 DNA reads TGTGCCAGCAGCTCCCAGGAGAACACTGAAGCTTTCTTT.

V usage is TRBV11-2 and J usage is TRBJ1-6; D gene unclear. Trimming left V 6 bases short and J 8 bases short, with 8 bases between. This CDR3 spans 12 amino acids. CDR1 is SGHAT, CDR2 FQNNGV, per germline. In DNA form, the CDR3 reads TGTGCCAGCAGTTTTGGAGATTCACCCCTCCACTTT. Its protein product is CASSFGDSPLHF.

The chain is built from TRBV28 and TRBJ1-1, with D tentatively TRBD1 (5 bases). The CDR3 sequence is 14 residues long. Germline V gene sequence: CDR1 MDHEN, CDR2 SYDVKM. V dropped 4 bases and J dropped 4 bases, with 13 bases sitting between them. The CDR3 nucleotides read TGTGCCAGCAGTTCCCTTTGGGGACCCACTGAAGCTTTCTTT. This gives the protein CASSSLWGPTEAFF. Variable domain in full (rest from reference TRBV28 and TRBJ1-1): DVKVTQSSRYLVKRTGEKVFLECVQDMDHENMFWYRQDPGLGLRLIYFSYDVKMKEKGDIPEGYSVSREKKERFSLILESASTNQTSMYLCASSSLWGPTEAFFGQGTRLTVV.

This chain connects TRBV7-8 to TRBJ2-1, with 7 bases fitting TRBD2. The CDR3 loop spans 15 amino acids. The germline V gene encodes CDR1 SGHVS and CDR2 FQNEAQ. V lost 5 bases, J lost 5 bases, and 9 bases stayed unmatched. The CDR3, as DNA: TGTGCCAGCAGCCCCCTAGAGGGAGGGAACAATGAGCAGTTCTTC. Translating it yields CASSPLEGGNNEQFF.

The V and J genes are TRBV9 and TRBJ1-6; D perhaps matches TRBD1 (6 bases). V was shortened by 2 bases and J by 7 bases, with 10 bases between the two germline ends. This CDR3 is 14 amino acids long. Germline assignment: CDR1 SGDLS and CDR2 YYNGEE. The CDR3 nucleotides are TGTGCCAGCAGCGTTCGGCAGGGGAATTCACCCCTCCACTTT. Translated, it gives CASSVRQGNSPLHF.

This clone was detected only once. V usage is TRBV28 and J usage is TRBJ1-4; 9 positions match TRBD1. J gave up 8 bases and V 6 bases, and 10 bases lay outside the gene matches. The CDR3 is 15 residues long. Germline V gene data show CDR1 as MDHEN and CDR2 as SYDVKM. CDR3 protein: CASSRGTGSREKLFF. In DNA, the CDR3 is TGTGCCAGCAGCCGCGGGACAGGGTCGCGGGAAAAACTGTTTTTT.

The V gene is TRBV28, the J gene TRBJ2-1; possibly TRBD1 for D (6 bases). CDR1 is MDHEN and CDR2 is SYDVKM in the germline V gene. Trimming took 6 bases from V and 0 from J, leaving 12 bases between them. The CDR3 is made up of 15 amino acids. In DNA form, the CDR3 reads TGTGCCAGCAGCTCCAGGGGTCGCTCCTACAATGAGCAGTTCTTC. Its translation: CASSSRGRSYNEQFF.

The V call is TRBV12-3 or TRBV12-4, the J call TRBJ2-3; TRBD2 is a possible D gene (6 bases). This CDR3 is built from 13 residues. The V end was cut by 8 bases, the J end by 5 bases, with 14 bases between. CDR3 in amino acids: CASGLILIDTQYF. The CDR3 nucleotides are TGTGCCAGCGGACTAATTCTAATAGATACGCAGTATTTT.

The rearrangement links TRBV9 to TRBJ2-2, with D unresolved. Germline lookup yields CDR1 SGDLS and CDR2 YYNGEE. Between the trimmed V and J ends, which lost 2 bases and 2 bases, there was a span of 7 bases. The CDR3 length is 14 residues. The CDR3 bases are TGTGCCAGCAGCGTTGGAAGAAACACCGGGGAGCTGTTTTTT. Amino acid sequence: CASSVGRNTGELFF.

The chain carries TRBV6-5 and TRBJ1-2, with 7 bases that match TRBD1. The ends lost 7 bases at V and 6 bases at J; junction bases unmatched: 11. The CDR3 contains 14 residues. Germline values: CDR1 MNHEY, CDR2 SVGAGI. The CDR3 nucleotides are TGTGCCAGCAAAAACCCCGGGACAGTAAATGGCTACACCTTC. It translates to CASKNPGTVNGYTF.

The CDR3 DNA sequence: TGTGCCAGCAGCGTTTCGGGAGACTCCTACAATGAGCAGTTCTTC. Amino acids: CASSVSGDSYNEQFF. This chain links TRBV9 with TRBJ2-1; D possibly corresponds to TRBD2 (6 bases). The V end was cut by 2 bases, the J end by 0 bases, with 9 bases between. The CDR3 sequence is 15 residues long. Per the germline V gene, CDR1 is SGDLS and CDR2 is YYNGEE.

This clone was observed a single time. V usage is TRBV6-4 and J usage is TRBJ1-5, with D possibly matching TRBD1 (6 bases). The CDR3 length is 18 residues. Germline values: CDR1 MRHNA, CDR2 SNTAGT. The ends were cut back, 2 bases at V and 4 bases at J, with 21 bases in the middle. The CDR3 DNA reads TGTGCCAGCAGTGACCCCACCAATACAGGGTGTAATAATCAGCCCCAGCATTTT. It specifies CASSDPTNTGCNNQPQHF.

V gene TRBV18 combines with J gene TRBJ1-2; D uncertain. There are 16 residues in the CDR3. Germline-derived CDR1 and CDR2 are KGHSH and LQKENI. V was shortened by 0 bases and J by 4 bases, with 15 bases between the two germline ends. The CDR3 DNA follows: TGTGCCAGCTCACCACCGCTTGGCGGCGACTTCTATGGCTACACCTTC. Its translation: CASSPPLGGDFYGYTF.

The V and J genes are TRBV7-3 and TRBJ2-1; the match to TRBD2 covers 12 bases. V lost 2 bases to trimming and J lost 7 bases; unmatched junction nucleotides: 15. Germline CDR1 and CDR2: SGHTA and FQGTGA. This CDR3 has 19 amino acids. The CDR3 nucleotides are TGTGCCAGCAGCTTACGTTCCCTTCCTAGCGGGAGGGGGGGGAATGAGCAGTTCTTC. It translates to CASSLRSLPSGRGGNEQFF. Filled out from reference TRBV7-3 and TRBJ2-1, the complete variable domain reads GAGVSQTPSNKVTEKGKYVELRCDPISGHTALYWYRQSLGQGPEFLIYFQGTGAADDSGLPNDRFFAVRPEGSVSTLKIQRTERGDSAVYLCASSLRSLPSGRGGNEQFFGPGTRLTVL.

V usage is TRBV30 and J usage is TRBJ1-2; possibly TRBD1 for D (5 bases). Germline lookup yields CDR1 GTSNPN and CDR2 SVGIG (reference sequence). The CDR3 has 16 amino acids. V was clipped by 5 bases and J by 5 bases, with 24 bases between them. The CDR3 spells CAWDHRPPGGGYGYTF. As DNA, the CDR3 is TGTGCCTGGGACCATCGCCCCCCCGGCGGGGGATATGGCTACACCTTC. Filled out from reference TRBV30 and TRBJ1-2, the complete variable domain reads SQTIHQWPATLVQPVGSPLSLECTVEGTSNPNLYWYRQAAGRGLQLLFYSVGIGQISSEVPQNLSASRPQDRQFILSSKKLLLSDSGFYLCAWDHRPPGGGYGYTFGSGTRLTVV.

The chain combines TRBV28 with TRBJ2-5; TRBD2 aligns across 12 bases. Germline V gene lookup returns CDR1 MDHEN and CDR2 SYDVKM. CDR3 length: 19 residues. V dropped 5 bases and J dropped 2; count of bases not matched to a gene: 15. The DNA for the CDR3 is TGTGCCAGCAGTCGTATCCCGGGACTAGCGGGCGAACTACAAGAGACCCAGTACTTC. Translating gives CASSRIPGLAGELQETQYF.

The CDR3 nucleotides read TGTGCCAGCAGTGAAGAGGACGGGACAGGGGGCTACGAGCAGTACTTC. Its translation: CASSEEDGTGGYEQYF. This chain joins TRBV6-1 and TRBJ2-7, with 11 bases that match TRBD1. Germline CDR1 reads MNHNS; CDR2 reads SASEGT. The CDR3 totals 16 residues. The J segment lost 3 bases and the V segment lost 1 base, leaving 5 bases of the junction unmatched.

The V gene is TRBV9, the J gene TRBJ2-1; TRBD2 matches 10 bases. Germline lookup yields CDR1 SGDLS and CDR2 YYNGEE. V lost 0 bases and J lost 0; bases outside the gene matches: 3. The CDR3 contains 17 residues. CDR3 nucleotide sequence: TGTGCCAGCAGCGTAGCCCCTAGCGGGGGCTCCTACAATGAGCAGTTCTTC. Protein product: CASSVAPSGGSYNEQFF.

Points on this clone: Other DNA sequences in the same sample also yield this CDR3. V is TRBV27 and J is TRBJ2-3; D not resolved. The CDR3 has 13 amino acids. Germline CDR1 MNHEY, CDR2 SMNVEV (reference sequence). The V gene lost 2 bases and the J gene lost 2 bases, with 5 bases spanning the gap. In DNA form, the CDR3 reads TGTGCCAGCAGTTTACGGGTCACAGATACGCAGTATTTT. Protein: CASSLRVTDTQYF.

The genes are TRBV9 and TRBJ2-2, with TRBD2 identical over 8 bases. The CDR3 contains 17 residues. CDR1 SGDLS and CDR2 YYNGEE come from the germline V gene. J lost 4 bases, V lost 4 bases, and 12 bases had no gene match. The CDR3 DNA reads TGTGCCAGCAGCTCTCTGGGGGGTAGCGGGATCACCGGGGAGCTGTTTTTT. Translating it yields CASSSLGGSGITGELFF.

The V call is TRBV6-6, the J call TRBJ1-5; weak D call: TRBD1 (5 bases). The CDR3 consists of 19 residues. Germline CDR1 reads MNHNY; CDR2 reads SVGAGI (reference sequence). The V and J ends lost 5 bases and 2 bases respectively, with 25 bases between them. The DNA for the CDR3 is TGTGCCAGCAGTCCCTCCTTCCCTCAGGGTACCGGTGGCAATCAGCCCCAGCATTTT. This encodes CASSPSFPQGTGGNQPQHF.

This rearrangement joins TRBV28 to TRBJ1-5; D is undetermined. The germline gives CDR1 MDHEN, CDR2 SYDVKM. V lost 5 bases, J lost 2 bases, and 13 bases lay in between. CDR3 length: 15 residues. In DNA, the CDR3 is TGTGCCAGCAGTCCAAGACACGGACGCAATCAGCCCCAGCATTTT. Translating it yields CASSPRHGRNQPQHF.

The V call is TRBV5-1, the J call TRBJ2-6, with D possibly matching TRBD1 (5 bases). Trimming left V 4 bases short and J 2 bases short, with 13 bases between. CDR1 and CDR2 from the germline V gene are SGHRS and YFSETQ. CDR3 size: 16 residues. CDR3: CASSPTQGTGANVLTF. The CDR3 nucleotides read TGCGCCAGCAGCCCAACCCAGGGAACTGGGGCCAACGTCCTGACTTTC.

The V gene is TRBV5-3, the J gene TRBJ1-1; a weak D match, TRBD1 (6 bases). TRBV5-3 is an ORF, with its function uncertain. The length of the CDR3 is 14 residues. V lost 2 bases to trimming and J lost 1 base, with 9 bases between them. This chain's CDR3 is CARSLGTQNTEAFF. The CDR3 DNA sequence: TGTGCCAGAAGCTTAGGGACACAGAACACTGAAGCTTTCTTT.